The clone carrying this TCR beta chain was seen only once. Its antigen is as yet unknown. PCR involved 60 Vbeta and 13 Jbeta primers. The data were produced by immunoSEQ multiplex PCR, yet TCRdb's version contains in-frame clones alone and is incomplete. The table lists some 140,000 clones, more than 80% of them singletons, with over 6.5% in the top ten. The source of the sample is a study of cytomegalovirus exposure and HLA in healthy donors. Broader study findings: Accurate predictions that matched the HLA-A and HLA-B alleles of most subjects were reportedly made from TCR beta sequences. There were some V segments, including TRBV6-2 and TRBV6-3, excluded as indistinguishable.

Germline V gives CDR1 SEHNR, CDR2 FQNEAQ (reference sequence). The ends lost 2 bases at V and 0 bases at J; junction bases unmatched: 1. This CDR3 is 14 amino acids long. Healthy people donating bone marrow made up the donors. The TCR sequence derives from a woman aged 25 to 45 in good health and CMV-seropositive. Sequences were obtained from PBMCs. The rearrangement uses TRBV7-9 and TRBJ2-7, with 7 bases fitting TRBD2. This chain's CDR3 is CASSLWDYSYEQYF. CDR3 DNA sequence: TGTGCCAGCAGCTTATGGGACTACTCCTACGAGCAGTACTTC.